The 3 T cell receptor beta chains listed next were all sequenced from one sample in a study of cytomegalovirus exposure and HLA in healthy donors. Primers included in the PCR were 60 Vbeta and 13 Jbeta primers. Using immunoSEQ multiplex PCR, the repertoire was profiled, and TCRdb retains in-frame clones only, with some absent. The top ten clones hold around 0.96% of a sample with 150,000 to 200,000 clones, 75% to 80% of them seen once. The sample comprised PBMCs. Receptors were obtained from a woman in her fifties or sixties in good health and CMV-seropositive.

The chain employs TRBV7-2 and TRBJ2-1; 7 positions agree with TRBD1. Germline CDR1 SGHTA, CDR2 FQGNSA. The CDR3 is made up of 14 amino acids. Trimming cost V 5 bases and J 4 bases; bases outside gene matches: 5. CDR3 DNA sequence: TGTGCCAGCAGCACGGGACAGATTTACAATGAGCAGTTCTTC. Amino acid sequence: CASSTGQIYNEQFF.

For this clone: The junction does not match germline at one end; this may be a read error. The V call is TRBV7-7, the J call TRBJ2-3, with D hard to call. The germline V gene encodes CDR1 SSHAT and CDR2 FNYEAQ (reference sequence). This CDR3 has 13 amino acids. The CDR3 spells CASSPRLPYTQYF. CDR3 in DNA: TGTGCTAGCAGCCCGCGGTTGCCGTATACGCAGTATTTT.

The chain is built from TRBV2 and TRBJ1-5; TRBD1 matches 7 bases. The CDR3 is 13 residues long. V was clipped by 6 bases and J by 2 bases; unmatched bases: 1. Per the germline V gene, CDR1 is SNHLY and CDR2 is FYNNEI. CDR3 sequence reads: CASRDRGNQPQHF. The CDR3, as DNA: TGTGCCAGCAGAGACAGGGGCAATCAGCCCCAGCATTTT.